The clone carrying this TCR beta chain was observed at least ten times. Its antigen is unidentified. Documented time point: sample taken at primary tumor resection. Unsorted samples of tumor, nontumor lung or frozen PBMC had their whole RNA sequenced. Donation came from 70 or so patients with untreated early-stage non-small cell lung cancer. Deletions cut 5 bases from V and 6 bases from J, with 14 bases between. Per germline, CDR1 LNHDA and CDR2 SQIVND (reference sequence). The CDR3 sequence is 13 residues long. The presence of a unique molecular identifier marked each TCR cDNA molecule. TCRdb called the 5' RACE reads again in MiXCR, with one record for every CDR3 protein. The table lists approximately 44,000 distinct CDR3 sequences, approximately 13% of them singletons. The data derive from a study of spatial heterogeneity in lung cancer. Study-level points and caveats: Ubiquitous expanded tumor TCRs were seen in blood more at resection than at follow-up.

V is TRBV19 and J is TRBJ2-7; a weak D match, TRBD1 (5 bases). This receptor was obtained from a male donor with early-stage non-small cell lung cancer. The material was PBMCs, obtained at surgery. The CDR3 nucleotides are TGTGCCAGTAGTTTTCAGGGCGGCGGCGAGCAGTACTTC. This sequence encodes CASSFQGGGEQYF.